The 6 T cell receptor beta chains in this list originate from one sample, sequenced in a study of response to subunit inactivated influenza vaccine. TCRdb redid the calling of the RT-PCR reads with MiXCR, one entry per CDR3 protein. The sample holds around 750,000 distinct CDR3 sequences, 21% seen once. The sequencing here drew on PBMCs from blood, taken 5 to 6 days after vaccination. The receptors derive from a man in his forties or fifties who received an inactivated influenza vaccine.

A few counts support this clonotype. The V and J genes are TRBV5-1 and TRBJ2-7; TRBD1 is a possible D gene (6 bases). Trimming pared 5 bases from V and 5 bases from J, leaving 20 bases between. This CDR3 has 15 residues. Looked up from germline, CDR1 is SGHRS and CDR2 is YFSETQ. CDR3 loop: CASRVGDTLHDEQYF. The CDR3 coding sequence is TGCGCCAGCAGGGTGGGGGACACCCTCCACGACGAGCAGTACTTC. The whole variable domain, filled in from reference TRBV5-1 and TRBJ2-7, reads KAGVTQTPRYLIKTRGQQVTLSCSPISGHRSVSWYQQTPGQGLQFLFEYFSETQRNKGNFPGRFSGRQFSNSRSEMNVSTLELGDSALYLCASRVGDTLHDEQYFGPGTRLTVT.

This sequence joins TRBV20-1 and TRBJ2-5; 10 bases are a match to TRBD1. V trimming: 4 bases; J trimming: 0 bases; junction bases outside the gene matches: 11. The CDR3 runs 17 residues. Germline loops: CDR1 DFQATT, CDR2 SNEGSKA (reference sequence). As DNA, the CDR3 is TGCAGTGCTAAACGAGACAGGGGGCGTCGATACCAAGAGACCCAGTACTTC. Its protein is CSAKRDRGRRYQETQYF.

The sample holds a few counts of this clonotype. V is TRBV10-3 and J is TRBJ2-6; no definite D call. V was shortened by 0 bases and J by 4 bases, with 4 bases between the two germline ends. The length of the CDR3 is 14 residues. Germline CDR1 ENHRY, CDR2 SYGVKD. The CDR3 protein is CAISESEGANVLTF. The CDR3 bases are TGTGCCATCAGTGAGTCGGAGGGGGCCAACGTCCTGACTTTC.

This clonotype was seen only a few times. The chain employs TRBV6-4 and TRBJ2-2; D unresolved. This CDR3 region has 16 residues. V lost 3 bases to trimming and J lost 5 bases, with 16 bases between them. CDR1 and CDR2 (germline): MRHNA, SNTAGT. The CDR3 DNA follows: TGTGCCAGCAGTGATTCCCCACTTCTGGGGACCGGGGAGCTGTTTTTT. The encoded protein is CASSDSPLLGTGELFF.

This clonotype was seen only a few times. The chain combines TRBV20-1 with TRBJ2-7; the match to TRBD2 covers 7 bases. Germline trimming cut 4 bases from V and 7 bases from J; bases unmatched to any gene: 7. CDR1 is DFQATT, CDR2 SNEGSKA, per germline (reference sequence). The CDR3 is made up of 12 amino acids. CDR3 bases: TGCAGTGCTATAATAAGAGCGGGGGAGCAGTACTTC. Translation: CSAIIRAGEQYF.

The sample holds a few counts of this clonotype. The rearrangement uses TRBV6-1 and TRBJ2-1; the D gene could be TRBD1 or TRBD2 (6 bases each). This CDR3 comprises 14 residues. Trimming took off 7 bases at V and 2 bases at J, with 12 bases between the two ends. CDR1 is MNHNS, CDR2 SASEGT, per germline. For the CDR3, the DNA is TGTGCCAGCACCGAGGGGGGACCCTACAATGAGCAGTTCTTC. Its protein is CASTEGGPYNEQFF.